This T cell receptor (beta chain) was recorded in a study of blood T cell repertoires in COVID-19. About the study: COVID-19 samples, acute and convalescent, were from the United States, Italy and Spain.

V shed 2 bases and J 8 bases; nucleotides not matched to a gene: 4. Germline CDR1 is SGHTA and CDR2 is FQGNSA. CDR3 length equals 14 residues. Per the study methods: The authors estimated nucleated cell counts from reference gene primer amplification. This table comes from immunoSEQ multiplex PCR, and its TCRdb copy is limited to in-frame clones, with some not included. The V and J calls and clone size come from that table; D and trimming were worked out from the DNA. The sample has tens of thousands of clones, more than 60% seen once. The rearrangement links TRBV7-2 to TRBJ1-4; 8 bases agree with TRBD1. This sequence was found in a human donor in a cohort sampled during active COVID-19. Sequencing input: peripheral blood. The CDR3 protein is CASSLTGGWEKLFF. DNA for the CDR3: TGTGCCAGCAGCTTAACAGGGGGGTGGGAAAAACTGTTTTTT.